A selection of T cell receptor beta chains follows, all from one sample in a study of blood T cell repertoires in COVID-19. TCRdb's table, derived via immunoSEQ multiplex PCR, lists solely in-frame clones and lacks some. The table includes around 25,000 clones, 81% detected once. The sample comprised peripheral blood. The receptors derive from a man in his 70s with acute or convalescent COVID-19. Each CDR3 is given with its conserved first and last residue. A D gene is named only where the DNA matches it firmly. The size of a clone is reported for some rows only, either as once, few or many, or as a class for expanded clones.

D gene	clone size	CDR3 length	J gene	V gene	CDR3 protein	CDR3 DNA
NA	NA	14	TRBJ1-3	TRBV20-1	CSASDRGSGNTIYF	TGCAGTGCTAGTGACCGAGGCTCTGGAAACACCATATATTTT
TRBD2	NA	15	TRBJ2-7	TRBV12-5	CASGLLAGGSYEQYF	TGTGCTAGTGGTTTGTTAGCGGGGGGATCCTACGAGCAGTACTTC
NA	NA	15	TRBJ1-4	TRBV4-1	CASSQPDRSLGKLFF	TGCGCCAGCAGCCAACCTGACAGGAGTCTGGGAAAACTGTTTTTT
TRBD2	NA	15	TRBJ2-1	TRBV6-2/TRBV6-3	CASSRRSGGNNEQFF	TGTGCCAGCAGCCGCCGTAGCGGGGGGAACAATGAGCAGTTCTTC
TRBD1	NA	16	TRBJ2-3	TRBV7-7	CASSAGTGGLTDTQYF	TGTGCCAGCAGCGCCGGGACAGGGGGTCTAACAGATACGCAGTATTTT
TRBD1	NA	15	TRBJ2-5	TRBV4-1	CASSQMGQLQETQYF	TGCGCCAGCAGCCAGATGGGACAGTTACAAGAGACCCAGTACTTC
TRBD2	once	17	TRBJ2-5	TRBV9	CASSPRLAGGIQETQYF	TGTGCCAGCAGCCCCCGACTAGCGGGGGGGATTCAAGAGACCCAGTACTTC
NA	NA	17	TRBJ1-3	TRBV27	CASSLTGLPSSGNTIYF	TGTGCCAGCAGTTTAACAGGTCTGCCGTCGTCTGGAAACACCATATATTTT
TRBD1	few	18	TRBJ1-4	TRBV5-5	CASSLGDRGRATNEKLFF	TGTGCCAGCAGCTTGGGAGACAGGGGGCGTGCAACTAATGAAAAACTGTTTTTT
NA	NA	15	TRBJ1-5	TRBV10-3	CAISEGLNSNQPQHF	TGTGCCATCAGTGAGGGCTTAAATAGCAATCAGCCCCAGCATTTT
TRBD1	NA	15	TRBJ2-2	TRBV6-5	CASRQGWENTGELFF	TGTGCCAGCAGACAGGGGTGGGAGAACACCGGGGAGCTGTTTTTT
NA	NA	16	TRBJ2-5	TRBV5-5	CASSLEGGAGQETQYF	TGTGCCAGCAGCTTGGAAGGGGGGGCGGGACAAGAGACCCAGTACTTC
TRBD2	NA	14	TRBJ2-1	TRBV25-1	CASSEAGGPAEQFF	TGTGCCAGCAGTGAAGCGGGAGGGCCGGCTGAGCAGTTCTTC
NA	NA	12	TRBJ2-3	TRBV29-1	CSTGAGTDTQYF	TGCAGCACTGGGGCCGGCACAGATACGCAGTATTTT
TRBD1	NA	16	TRBJ1-6	TRBV7-6	CASSFQDRGTDSPLHF	TGTGCCAGCAGTTTTCAAGACAGGGGCACGGATTCACCCCTCCACTTT
TRBD2	once	17	TRBJ2-1	TRBV9	CASSPGTSPSSYNEQFF	TGTGCCAGCAGCCCGGGGACTAGCCCGAGCTCCTACAATGAGCAGTTCTTC
NA	once	15	TRBJ2-2	TRBV15	CATSRDLANTGELFF	TGTGCCACCAGCAGAGATCTCGCGAACACCGGGGAGCTGTTTTTT
NA	NA	14	TRBJ2-7	TRBV11-2	CASSLRPGTYEQYF	TGTGCCAGCAGCTTAAGGCCGGGAACCTACGAGCAGTACTTC
TRBD1	NA	15	TRBJ1-6	TRBV19	CASSITGQGPSPLHF	TGTGCCAGTAGTATTACTGGACAGGGCCCTTCACCCCTCCACTTT
NA	NA	14	TRBJ2-3	TRBV5-6	CASSLRGAKDTQYF	TGTGCCAGCAGCTTGCGGGGGGCTAAGGATACGCAGTATTTT
TRBD2	NA	16	TRBJ2-5	TRBV19	CASSIELAGLEGTQYF	TGTGCCAGTAGTATAGAACTAGCGGGTCTAGAGGGGACCCAGTACTTC
TRBD1	NA	13	TRBJ1-5	TRBV7-8	CASSIDRAQPQHF	TGTGCCAGCAGCATCGACAGGGCTCAGCCCCAGCATTTT
NA	NA	16	TRBJ2-5	TRBV21-1	CAPVQALAGEAETQYF	TGTGCCCCCGTCCAGGCCCTAGCGGGAGAAGCAGAGACCCAGTACTTC
NA	NA	13	TRBJ1-2	TRBV4-3	CASSQDLSYGYTF	TGCGCCAGCAGCCAAGATCTGAGCTATGGCTACACCTTC
TRBD1	NA	15	TRBJ1-5	TRBV7-9	CASSLTGGASQPQHF	TGTGCCAGCAGCTTAACAGGGGGCGCGTCTCAGCCCCAGCATTTT
TRBD1	NA	13	TRBJ1-6	TRBV7-2	CASSPHRGSPLHF	TGTGCCAGCAGCCCACACAGGGGTTCACCCCTCCACTTT
TRBD1	NA	14	TRBJ1-6	TRBV7-9	CASSPTGGHSPLHF	TGTGCCAGCAGCCCGACAGGGGGGCATTCACCCCTCCACTTT
NA	NA	13	TRBJ1-1	TRBV12-3/TRBV12-4	CASTLDRNTEAFF	TGTGCCAGCACCTTGGACAGGAACACTGAAGCTTTCTTT
NA	NA	20	TRBJ1-5	TRBV10-3	CAISERWEDRGRGSNQPQHF	TGTGCCATCAGTGAGAGATGGGAGGACCGGGGGAGAGGCAGCAATCAGCCCCAGCATTTT
TRBD1	NA	15	TRBJ1-4	TRBV5-1	CASSRDRGGNEKLFF	TGCGCCAGCAGTCGGGACAGGGGAGGTAATGAAAAACTGTTTTTT
NA	NA	13	TRBJ1-2	TRBV5-6	CASSLRGGDGYTF	TGTGCCAGCAGTTTACGAGGGGGTGATGGCTACACCTTC
NA	few	16	TRBJ1-2	TRBV9	CASSVEPGTSLYGYTF	TGTGCCAGCAGCGTAGAGCCCGGGACATCCCTCTATGGCTACACCTTC
NA	NA	14	TRBJ1-1	TRBV7-2	CASSLLGLNTEAFF	TGTGCCAGCAGCTTACTAGGACTTAACACTGAAGCTTTCTTT
NA	NA	17	TRBJ2-7	TRBV6-1	CASSERLMFLTSYEQYF	TGTGCCAGCAGTGAACGATTGATGTTCCTAACCTCCTACGAGCAGTACTTC
NA	few	14	TRBJ1-1	TRBV11-1	CASSGDTGNTEAFF	TGTGCCAGCAGCGGAGATACAGGGAACACTGAAGCTTTCTTT
TRBD2	few	16	TRBJ2-3	TRBV5-6	CASGPPAGGAGDTQYF	TGTGCCAGCGGGCCCCCGGCGGGAGGGGCGGGAGATACGCAGTATTTT
TRBD2	NA	18	TRBJ2-1	TRBV6-2/TRBV6-3	CASSYSKVGGRARNEQFF	TGTGCCAGCAGTTACTCGAAAGTCGGCGGGAGGGCCAGAAATGAGCAGTTCTTC
NA	once	16	TRBJ2-6	TRBV7-6	CASSGSTRAGANVLTF	TGTGCCAGCAGCGGCAGTACGAGGGCTGGGGCCAACGTCCTGACTTTC
NA	NA	15	TRBJ1-2	TRBV6-1	CASSEGPGGSYGYTF	TGTGCCAGCAGTGAGGGCCCGGGGGGTAGCTATGGCTACACCTTC
TRBD1	NA	16	TRBJ2-7	TRBV27	CASSFGQGTGTYEQYF	TGTGCCAGCAGTTTTGGTCAAGGGACAGGAACCTACGAGCAGTACTTC
NA	NA	10	TRBJ1-1	TRBV20-1	CSARATEAFF	TGCAGTGCTAGAGCTACCGAAGCTTTCTTT
TRBD1	NA	15	TRBJ1-4	TRBV13	CASSLRTGVLEKLFF	TGTGCCAGCAGTCTAAGGACAGGGGTGTTAGAAAAACTGTTTTTT
NA	NA	12	TRBJ2-3	TRBV11-3	CASSLVADTQYF	TGTGCCAGCAGCTTAGTAGCAGATACGCAGTATTTT
NA	NA	13	TRBJ2-5	TRBV6-5	CASSRQARETQYF	TGTGCCAGCAGCCGCCAGGCGAGAGAGACCCAGTACTTC
TRBD1	NA	15	TRBJ1-6	TRBV30	CAWSGGTGDNSPLHF	TGTGCCTGGAGTGGGGGGACAGGAGATAATTCACCCCTCCACTTT